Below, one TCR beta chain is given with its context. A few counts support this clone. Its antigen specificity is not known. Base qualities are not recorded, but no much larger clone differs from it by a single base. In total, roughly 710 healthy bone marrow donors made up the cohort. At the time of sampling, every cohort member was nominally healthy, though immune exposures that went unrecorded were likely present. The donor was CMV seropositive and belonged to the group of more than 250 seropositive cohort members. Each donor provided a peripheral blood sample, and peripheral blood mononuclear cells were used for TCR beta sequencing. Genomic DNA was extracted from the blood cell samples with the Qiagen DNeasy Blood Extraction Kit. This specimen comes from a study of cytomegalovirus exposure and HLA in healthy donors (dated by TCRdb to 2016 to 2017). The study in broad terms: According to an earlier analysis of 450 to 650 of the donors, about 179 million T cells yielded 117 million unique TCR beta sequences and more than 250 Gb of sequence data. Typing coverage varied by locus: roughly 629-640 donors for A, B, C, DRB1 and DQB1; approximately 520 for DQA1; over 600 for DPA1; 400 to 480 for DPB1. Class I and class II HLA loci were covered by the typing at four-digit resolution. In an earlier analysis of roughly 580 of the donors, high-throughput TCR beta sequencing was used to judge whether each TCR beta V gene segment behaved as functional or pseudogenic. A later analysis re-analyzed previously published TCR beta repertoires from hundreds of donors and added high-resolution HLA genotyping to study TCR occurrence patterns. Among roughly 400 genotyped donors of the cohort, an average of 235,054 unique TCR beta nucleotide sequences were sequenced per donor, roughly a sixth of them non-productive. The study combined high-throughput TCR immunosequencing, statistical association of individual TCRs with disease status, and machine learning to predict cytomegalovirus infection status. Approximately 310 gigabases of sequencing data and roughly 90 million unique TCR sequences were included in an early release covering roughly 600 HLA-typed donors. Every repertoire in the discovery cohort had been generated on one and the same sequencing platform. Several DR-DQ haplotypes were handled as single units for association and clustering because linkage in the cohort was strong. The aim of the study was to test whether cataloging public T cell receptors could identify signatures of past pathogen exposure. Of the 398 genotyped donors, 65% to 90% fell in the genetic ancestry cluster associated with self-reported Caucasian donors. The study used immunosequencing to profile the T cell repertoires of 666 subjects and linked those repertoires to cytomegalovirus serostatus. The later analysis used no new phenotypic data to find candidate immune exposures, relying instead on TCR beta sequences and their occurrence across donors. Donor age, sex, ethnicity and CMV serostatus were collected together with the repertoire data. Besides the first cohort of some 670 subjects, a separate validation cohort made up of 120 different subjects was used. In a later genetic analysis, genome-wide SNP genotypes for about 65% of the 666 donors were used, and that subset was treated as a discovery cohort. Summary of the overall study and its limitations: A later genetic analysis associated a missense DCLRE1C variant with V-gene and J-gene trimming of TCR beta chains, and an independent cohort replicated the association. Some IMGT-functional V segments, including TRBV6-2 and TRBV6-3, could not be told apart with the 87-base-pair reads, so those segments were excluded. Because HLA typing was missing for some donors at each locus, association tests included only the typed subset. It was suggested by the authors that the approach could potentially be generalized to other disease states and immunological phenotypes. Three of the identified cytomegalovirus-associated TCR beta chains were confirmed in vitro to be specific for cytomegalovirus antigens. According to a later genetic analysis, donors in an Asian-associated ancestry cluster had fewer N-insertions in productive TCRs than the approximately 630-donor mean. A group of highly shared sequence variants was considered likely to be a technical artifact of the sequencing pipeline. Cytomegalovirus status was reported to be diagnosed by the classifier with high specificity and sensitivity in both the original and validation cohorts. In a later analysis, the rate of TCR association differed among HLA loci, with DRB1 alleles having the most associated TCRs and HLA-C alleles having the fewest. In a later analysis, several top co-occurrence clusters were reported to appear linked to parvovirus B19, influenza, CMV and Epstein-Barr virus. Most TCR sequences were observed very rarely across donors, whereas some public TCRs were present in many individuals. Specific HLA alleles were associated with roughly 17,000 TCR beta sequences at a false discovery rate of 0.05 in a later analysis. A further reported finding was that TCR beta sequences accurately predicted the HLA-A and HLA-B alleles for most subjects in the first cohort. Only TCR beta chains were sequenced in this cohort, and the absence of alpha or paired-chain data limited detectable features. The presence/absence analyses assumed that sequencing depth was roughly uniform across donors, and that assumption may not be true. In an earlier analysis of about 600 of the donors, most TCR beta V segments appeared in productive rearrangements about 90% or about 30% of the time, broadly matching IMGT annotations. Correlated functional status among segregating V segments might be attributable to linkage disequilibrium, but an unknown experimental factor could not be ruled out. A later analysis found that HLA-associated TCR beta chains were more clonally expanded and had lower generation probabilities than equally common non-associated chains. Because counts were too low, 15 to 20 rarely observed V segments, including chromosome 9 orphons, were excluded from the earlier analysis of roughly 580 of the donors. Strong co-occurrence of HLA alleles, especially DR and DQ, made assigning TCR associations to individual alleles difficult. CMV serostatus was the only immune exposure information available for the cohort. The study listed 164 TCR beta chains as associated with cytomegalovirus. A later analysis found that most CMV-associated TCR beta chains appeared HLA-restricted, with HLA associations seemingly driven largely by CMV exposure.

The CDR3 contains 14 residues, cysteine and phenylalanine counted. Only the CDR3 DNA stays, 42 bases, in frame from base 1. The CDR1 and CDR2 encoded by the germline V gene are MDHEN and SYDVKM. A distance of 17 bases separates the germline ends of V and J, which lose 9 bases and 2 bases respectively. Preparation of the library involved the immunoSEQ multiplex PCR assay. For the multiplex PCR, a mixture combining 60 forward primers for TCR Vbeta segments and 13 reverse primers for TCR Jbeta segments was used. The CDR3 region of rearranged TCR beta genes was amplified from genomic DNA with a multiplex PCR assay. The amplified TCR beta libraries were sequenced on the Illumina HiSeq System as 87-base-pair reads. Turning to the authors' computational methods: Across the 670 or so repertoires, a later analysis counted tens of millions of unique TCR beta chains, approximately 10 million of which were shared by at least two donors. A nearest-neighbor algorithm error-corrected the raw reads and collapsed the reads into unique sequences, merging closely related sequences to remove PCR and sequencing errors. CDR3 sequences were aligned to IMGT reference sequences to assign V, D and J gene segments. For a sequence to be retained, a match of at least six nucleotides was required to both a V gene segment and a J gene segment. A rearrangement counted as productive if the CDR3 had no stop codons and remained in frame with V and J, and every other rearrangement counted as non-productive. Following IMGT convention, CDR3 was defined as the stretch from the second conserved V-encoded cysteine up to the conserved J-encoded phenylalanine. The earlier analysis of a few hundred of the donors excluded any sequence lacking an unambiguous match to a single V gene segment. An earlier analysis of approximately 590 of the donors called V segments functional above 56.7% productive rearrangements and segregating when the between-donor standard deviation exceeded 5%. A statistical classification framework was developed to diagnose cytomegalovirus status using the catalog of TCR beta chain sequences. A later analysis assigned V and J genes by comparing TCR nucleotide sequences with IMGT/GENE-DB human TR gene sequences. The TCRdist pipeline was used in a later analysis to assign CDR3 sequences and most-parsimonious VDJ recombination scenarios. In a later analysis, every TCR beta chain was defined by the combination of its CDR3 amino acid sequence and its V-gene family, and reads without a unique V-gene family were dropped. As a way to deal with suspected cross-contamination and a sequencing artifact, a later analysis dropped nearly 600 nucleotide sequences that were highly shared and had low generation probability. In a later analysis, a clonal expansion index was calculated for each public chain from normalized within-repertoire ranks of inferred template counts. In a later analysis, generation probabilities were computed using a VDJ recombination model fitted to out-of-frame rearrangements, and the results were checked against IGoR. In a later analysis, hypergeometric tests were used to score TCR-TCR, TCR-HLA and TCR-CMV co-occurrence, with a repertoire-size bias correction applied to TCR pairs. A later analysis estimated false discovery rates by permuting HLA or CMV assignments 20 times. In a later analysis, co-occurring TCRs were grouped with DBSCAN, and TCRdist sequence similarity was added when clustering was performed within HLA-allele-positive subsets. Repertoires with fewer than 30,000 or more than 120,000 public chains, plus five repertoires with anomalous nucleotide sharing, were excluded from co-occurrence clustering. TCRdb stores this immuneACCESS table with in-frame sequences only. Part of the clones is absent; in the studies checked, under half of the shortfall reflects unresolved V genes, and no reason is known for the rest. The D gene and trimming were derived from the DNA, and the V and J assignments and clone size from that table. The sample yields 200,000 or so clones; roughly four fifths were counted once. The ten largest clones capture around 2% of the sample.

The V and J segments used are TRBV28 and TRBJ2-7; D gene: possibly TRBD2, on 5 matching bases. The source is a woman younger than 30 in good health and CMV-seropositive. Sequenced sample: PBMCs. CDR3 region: CASSEAGNTYEQYF. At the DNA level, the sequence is TGTGCCAGTTCCGAGGCGGGCAACACCTACGAGCAGTACTTC.